The 18 T cell receptor beta chains presented below share a single source sample, sequenced in a study of blood T cells in healthy people across ages. A sample-barcoded 5' primer and a J-beta primer mix were used in a second PCR of about 7 to 12 cycles. TCRdb passed the 5' RACE reads through MiXCR, listing each CDR3 protein once. In the table there are around 780,000 distinct CDR3 sequences, roughly 25% of which are singletons. The same sample was also studied in work on T cells of mothers and their children.

The specimen sequenced was blood. The receptors shown here come from a boy aged 5 to 17 in good health.

This clonotype was counted between two and nine times. The chain carries TRBV5-1 and TRBJ2-1, with a weak D call TRBD1 (5 bases). The J call may not be correct, given that the DNA end is closer to TRBJ2-7. CDR3 length equals 13 residues. From germline, CDR1 is SGHRS and CDR2 YFSETQ. This chain's CDR3 is CASSLTRDKKQYF. The CDR3, as DNA: TGCGCCAGCAGCTTGACCAGGGATAAGAAGCAGTACTTC.

The CDR3 here is CASSYAGGTTDTQYF. As DNA, the CDR3 is TGTGCCAGCAGCTACGCGGGGGGGACCACAGATACGCAGTATTTT. The J gene is TRBJ2-3, the V gene TRBV7-3; TRBD2 agrees at 9 bases. The CDR3 is made up of 15 amino acids. J was trimmed by 2 bases and V by 4 bases; bases with no gene match: 4. CDR1 SGHTA and CDR2 FQGTGA come from the germline V gene.

With regard to this clonotype: Relative to the germline gene, one junction end is altered; a read error may explain this. The chain has TRBV7-7 and TRBJ2-2; tentative D call: TRBD1 (6 bases). The CDR3 consists of 16 residues. Germline V gene data show CDR1 as SSHAT and CDR2 as FNYEAQ (reference sequence). As DNA, the CDR3 is TGTGCTAGCAGCTTAATAGCCCCGGGACAAACCGGGGAGCTGTTTTTT. It codes for CASSLIAPGQTGELFF.

The rearrangement uses TRBV10-3 and TRBJ2-5, with 8 bases fitting TRBD1. Trimming at V came to 1 base and at J to 7 bases, leaving 2 bases not matched to a gene. Germline CDR1 and CDR2: ENHRY and SYGVKD. The CDR3 spans 13 residues. The CDR3 coding sequence is TGTGCCATCAGTGAGTTAGACAGGGGGACCCAGTACTTC. Residues: CAISELDRGTQYF.

V usage is TRBV7-2 and J usage is TRBJ1-2; D gene unclear. Germline CDR1 is SGHTA and CDR2 is FQGNSA. The ends were cut back, 2 bases at V and 7 bases at J, with 8 bases in the middle. This CDR3 region has 12 residues. CDR3 sequence: CASSLSQRGYTF. The CDR3 coding sequence is TGTGCCAGCAGCTTAAGCCAGCGTGGCTACACCTTC. The variable domain in full, completed from reference TRBV7-2 and TRBJ1-2, reads GAGVSQSPSNKVTEKGKDVELRCDPISGHTALYWYRQSLGQGLEFLIYFQGNSAPDKSGLPSDRFSAERTGGSVSTLTIQRTQQEDSAVYLCASSLSQRGYTFGSGTRLTVV.

The J gene is TRBJ2-5, the V gene TRBV7-9; 9 bases agree with TRBD1. TRBJ2-7 matches the DNA end more closely, so the J call is doubtful. Germline assignment: CDR1 SEHNR and CDR2 FQNEAQ (reference sequence). This CDR3 spans 17 amino acids. CDR3 amino acids: CASSASPGTGFSYEQYF. CDR3 in DNA: TGTGCCAGCAGCGCAAGCCCCGGGACAGGGTTCTCCTACGAGCAGTACTTC.

V is TRBV27 and J is TRBJ2-5, with a weak D call TRBD1 (6 bases). The J call is doubtful: the DNA matches TRBJ2-7 better. CDR3 length equals 15 residues. The germline V gene has CDR1 MNHEY and CDR2 SMNVEV (reference sequence). CDR3 DNA sequence: TGTGCCAGCAGTTTATCGGTGACAGGACCCTACGAGCAGTACTTC. As protein: CASSLSVTGPYEQYF.

This clonotype appeared a few times. The chain uses TRBV6-1 and TRBJ2-5, with D possibly TRBD1 on 7 matching bases. Germline V lookup: CDR1 MNHNS, CDR2 SASEGT. This CDR3 has 15 residues. Deletions cut 4 bases from V and 3 bases from J, with 15 bases between. DNA for the CDR3: TGTGCCAGCAGTGGCGGGACAGTGTTAAAAGAGACCCAGTACTTC. Translating it yields CASSGGTVLKETQYF.

This clonotype was detected a few times. The chain carries TRBV20-1 and TRBJ2-1, with unresolved D. From germline, CDR1 is DFQATT and CDR2 SNEGSKA (reference sequence). The ends were cut back, 1 base at V and 3 bases at J, with 10 bases in the middle. The length of the CDR3 is 14 residues. The CDR3 spells CSARGAPGYNEQFF. CDR3 sequence (DNA): TGCAGTGCTAGAGGGGCTCCGGGCTACAATGAGCAGTTCTTC.

There are a few counts of this clonotype. The V and J genes are TRBV30 and TRBJ2-5; D is perhaps TRBD2 (6 bases). CDR3 size: 13 residues. Trimming cost V 3 bases and J 2 bases, with 10 bases left between them. Germline CDR1 GTSNPN, CDR2 SVGIG (reference sequence). CDR3 region: CAWSRGRQETQYF. The CDR3 coding sequence is TGTGCCTGGAGCCGGGGGAGGCAAGAGACCCAGTACTTC. The full variable domain, with the rest looked up from reference TRBV30 and TRBJ2-5, is SQTIHQWPATLVQPVGSPLSLECTVEGTSNPNLYWYRQAAGRGLQLLFYSVGIGQISSEVPQNLSASRPQDRQFILSSKKLLLSDSGFYLCAWSRGRQETQYFGPGTRLLVL.

The J gene is TRBJ2-2, the V gene TRBV12-3 or TRBV12-4; tentatively, D is TRBD2 (6 bases). V gave up 1 base and J gave up 5 bases, with 8 bases separating them. CDR3 length: 14 amino acids. The CDR3 reads CASSLELATGELFF. The CDR3 DNA follows: TGTGCCAGCAGTTTAGAACTAGCAACCGGGGAGCTGTTTTTT.

The chain combines TRBV7-9 with TRBJ1-3; no clear D gene. The CDR3 runs to 14 residues. The germline V gene has CDR1 SEHNR and CDR2 FQNEAQ (reference sequence). Trimming stripped 7 bases from V and 0 bases from J, with 10 bases between. CDR3 sequence reads: CASIPVSSGNTIYF. The CDR3 region has the DNA TGTGCCAGCATTCCCGTTAGCTCTGGAAACACCATATATTTT. Supplemented by reference TRBV7-9 and TRBJ1-3, the full variable domain reads DTGVSQNPRHKITKRGQNVTFRCDPISEHNRLYWYRQTLGQGPEFLTYFQNEAQLEKSRLLSDRFSAERPKGSFSTLEIQRTEQGDSAMYLCASIPVSSGNTIYFGEGSWLTVV.

The chain recombines TRBV5-1 with TRBJ2-5; D is possibly TRBD2 (6 bases). The DNA end is more similar to TRBJ2-7, so the J call may be wrong. This CDR3 has 16 amino acids. CDR1 is SGHRS and CDR2 is YFSETQ in the germline V gene. The CDR3 DNA sequence: TGCGCCAGCAGCTCCCTGCTCGGGGGTGGGAATTTCGAGCAGTACTTC. It encodes CASSSLLGGGNFEQYF.

This clonotype was counted a single time. The rearrangement joins TRBV28 to TRBJ2-7; perhaps TRBD2 as D (6 bases). This CDR3 has 14 amino acids. Deletions cut 7 bases from V and 6 bases from J, with 19 bases between. Germline V gene sequence: CDR1 MDHEN, CDR2 SYDVKM. CDR3 in amino acids: CASTTSPGLLEQYF. The CDR3 DNA is TGTGCCAGCACCACGTCCCCGGGACTCCTCGAGCAGTACTTC.

V gene TRBV20-1 combines with J gene TRBJ2-4; possibly TRBD1 for D (6 bases). Germline assignment: CDR1 DFQATT and CDR2 SNEGSKA (reference sequence). This CDR3 has 15 residues. Trimming took off 5 bases at V and 0 bases at J, with 14 bases between the two ends. CDR3 DNA: TGCAGTGCTTACCGGGACAACCTAGCCAAAAACATTCAGTACTTC. Translating gives CSAYRDNLAKNIQYF.

V usage is TRBV7-9 and J usage is TRBJ2-2; 10 bases align to TRBD1. Trimming cost V 6 bases and J 3 bases; bases outside gene matches: 4. This CDR3 is 15 amino acids long. Germline assignment: CDR1 SEHNR and CDR2 FQNEAQ (reference sequence). CDR3: CASRGQGVYTGELFF. The CDR3 nucleotides are TGTGCCAGCAGAGGACAGGGGGTATACACCGGGGAGCTGTTTTTT. Together with reference TRBV7-9 and TRBJ2-2, the CDR3 gives the full variable domain: DTGVSQNPRHKITKRGQNVTFRCDPISEHNRLYWYRQTLGQGPEFLTYFQNEAQLEKSRLLSDRFSAERPKGSFSTLEIQRTEQGDSAMYLCASRGQGVYTGELFFGEGSRLTVL.

This clonotype was seen only a few times. J is TRBJ2-4 and V is TRBV27; 10 bases are a match to TRBD2. Germline V lookup: CDR1 MNHEY, CDR2 SMNVEV (reference sequence). The junction had 10 bases not matched to a gene; V was cut back by 5 bases and J by 0 bases. This CDR3 is 18 amino acids long. CDR3 bases: TGTGCCAGCAGTCCGACCGGACTAGCGGCTCTAGCCAAAAACATTCAGTACTTC. Its protein product is CASSPTGLAALAKNIQYF.

The V call is TRBV4-2, the J call TRBJ1-1, with TRBD1 matching 9 bases. CDR3 size: 14 residues. Per the germline V gene, CDR1 is LGHNA and CDR2 is YNFKEQ. The junction had 0 bases not matched to a gene; V was cut back by 1 base and J by 3 bases. For the CDR3, the DNA is TGTGCCAGCAGCCAAGGGGACAGGGACACTGAAGCTTTCTTT. Protein product: CASSQGDRDTEAFF.